The TCR beta chain under discussion was sequenced for a study of T cell responses to AZD1222 COVID-19 vaccine (dated by TCRdb to the early 2020s). Regarding the research as a whole: AZD1222 recipients given second doses at about 4 weeks or at about 12 weeks were pooled, since spike-specific TCR depth and breadth were not found to differ between the two schedules. Enrollment into the trials was organized by age into subgroups of 18-55, 56-69 and 70-plus years, and those subgroups contained roughly 150, 30 and 60 TCR-sequenced participants, respectively. A total of 233 trial participants underwent TCR sequencing, of whom approximately 210 received two doses of AZD1222 and 26 received two doses of the MenACWY control vaccine. The study at large found these results: Because no day 14 peak-response samples were available, repertoires were characterized only after the peak T cell response. Only a handful of AZD1222 recipients were SARS-CoV-2 seropositive at baseline, limiting conclusions about previously exposed vaccinees. The whole spike protein was spanned by vaccine-associated CD4 TCRs, and dominant responses were seen in regions 160-218 and 743-854. After two AZD1222 doses, both the breadth and the depth of spike-specific TCRs were significantly higher than at day 0 and than in MenACWY recipients. Participants were mostly white British and included more females than males, and it was suggested by the authors that clonal diversity may have been underestimated. In the small 56-69-year group, the increase in depth fell short of significance, most likely because of low power. Epitopes outside the regions mutated in the B.1.351 and B.1.1.7 variants were reportedly recognized by nearly half of the unique spike-specific TCRs.

The CDR3 regions of human TCRbeta chains were subjected to immunosequencing. In the paper's pipeline: TCRs in the repertoires were matched against a reference library of SARS-CoV-2-specific TCRs that had been generated with the MIRA antigen-specificity platform. Breadth was defined as the fraction of unique TCRs that were SARS-CoV-2-associated, and depth was defined as the fraction of total T cells that were SARS-CoV-2-associated. Using the MIRA data, each spike-specific TCR was assigned both to the spike region to which the TCR was reactive and to a CD4 or CD8 class. Log10-transformed breadth and depth values were compared by one-way ANOVA with Sidak's multiple comparisons tests. Entries here come from immuneACCESS through TCRdb and include only in-frame sequences with V and J called. Some clones fail to appear in such tables; in the studies checked, an unresolved V gene covers under half of the shortfall, and the cause of the remainder is unknown. The V and J calls and the clone size are those of that table, but D and trimming were determined from the DNA. The sample contains about 180,000 clones, around 88% of them found a single time. The ten largest clones capture 6% to 8.5% of the sample.

Read against the paper, the sample's time point label means: baseline before first vaccination. Vaccinee samples came from UK trials COV001 and COV002, including a single-blind randomized controlled phase 2/3 trial of AZD1222 (ChAdOx1 nCoV-19) in healthy adults. For TCRbeta chain sequencing, PBMC samples from trial participants were taken at day 0 and at day 28 after the second dose. About this clone: The clone's antigen remains unknown. Base qualities are not at hand, and no much larger clone is one base apart.

The CDR1 and CDR2 encoded by the germline V gene (reference sequence) are SGHKS and YYEKEE. The CDR3 numbers 13 residues from cysteine through phenylalanine. The sequence is cut down to CDR3 DNA, 39 bases in frame from base 1. Deletion took 0 bases off V and 2 bases off J, with a span of 5 bases between the germline ends. The chain is made from TRBV5-5 and TRBJ1-1, with the D gene not clear enough to name. This receptor was identified in an adult in good health. Source: peripheral blood, taken on day 0 of AZD1222 vaccination. The CDR3: CASSLASNTEAFF. The nucleotide sequence is given as TGTGCCAGCAGCTTGGCAAGTAACACTGAAGCTTTCTTT.